This is a list of T cell receptor beta chains from one sample in a study of T cells in Graves' hyperthyroidism and ophthalmopathy. TCRdb re-called the multiplex PCR reads through MiXCR, storing one row per CDR3 protein. The data contain more than 500,000 distinct CDR3 sequences, roughly 14% of them singletons. The sample taken for sequencing was blood. The receptors here all came from a woman aged 40-49 years with Graves' ophthalmopathy. Each CDR3 is given with its conserved first and last residue. A D gene is named only where the DNA matches it firmly. Clone size appears in some rows only: once, few, many, or a class for an expanded clone.

cdr3_aa	cdr3_nt	clone_size	v_call	j_call	d_call
CASSLQGALYGYTF	TGCGCCAGCAGCTTACAGGGGGCACTCTATGGCTACACCTTC	few	TRBV5-1	TRBJ1-2	TRBD1
CASSQAPRTGTPQHF	TGCGCCAGCAGCCAAGCCCCCCGGACAGGGACTCCCCAGCATTTT	once	TRBV4-1	TRBJ1-5	TRBD1
CASSQDRADTEAFF	TGTGCCAGCAGTCAAGACAGGGCAGACACTGAAGCTTTCTTT	many	TRBV6-1	TRBJ1-1	TRBD1
CAISAGTESSYEQYF	TGTGCCATCAGCGCCGGGACTGAGAGCTCCTACGAGCAGTACTTC	many	TRBV10-3	TRBJ2-7	-
CASSLVGAPYEQYF	TGTGCCAGCAGCTTGGTGGGAGCCCCCTACGAGCAGTACTTC	many	TRBV7-9	TRBJ2-7	-
CASSLRGLAFNEQFF	TGTGCCAGCAGTTTAAGGGGACTAGCGTTTAATGAGCAGTTCTTC	-	TRBV27	TRBJ2-1	TRBD2
CASSLATGDVDEQYF	TGTGCCAGCAGCTTAGCCACAGGGGACGTGGACGAGCAGTACTTC	many	TRBV7-9	TRBJ2-7	TRBD1
CASSLERGAGELFF	TGTGCCAGCAGCTTAGAGAGGGGGGCCGGGGAGCTGTTTTTT	many	TRBV11-2	TRBJ2-2	-
CASSWGTSGDEQYF	TGTGCCAGCAGTTGGGGGACTAGCGGAGACGAGCAGTACTTC	few	TRBV12-3/TRBV12-4	TRBJ2-7	TRBD2
CASSKRTSGVQLYEQYF	TGTGCCAGCAGCAAACGGACTAGCGGGGTACAACTCTACGAGCAGTACTTC	-	TRBV11-2	TRBJ2-7	TRBD2
CASSVFGHSYEQYF	TGTGCCAGCAGTGTTTTCGGGCACTCCTACGAGCAGTACTTC	many	TRBV6-1	TRBJ2-7	-
CACLEGSFGGYTF	TGTGCCTGCCTCGAGGGCAGTTTCGGAGGCTACACCTTC	many	TRBV30	TRBJ1-2	-
CASSQTGTSGRAFDEQYF	TGCGCCAGCAGCCAAACGGGGACTAGCGGGAGGGCCTTCGACGAGCAGTACTTC	many	TRBV4-1	TRBJ2-7	TRBD2
CGAREGGSGTGELFF	TGCGGTGCTAGGGAAGGCGGGAGTGGGACCGGGGAGCTGTTTTTT	-	TRBV20-1	TRBJ2-2	TRBD2
CAIQEGNTEAFF	TGTGCCATCCAGGAGGGGAACACTGAAGCTTTCTTT	many	TRBV10-3	TRBJ1-1	-
CASETGGAGNTEAFF	TGTGCCAGTGAAACAGGGGGCGCTGGGAACACTGAAGCTTTCTTT	many	TRBV19	TRBJ1-1	TRBD1
CASSRDRNQPQHF	TGTGCCAGCAGCCGGGACCGCAATCAGCCCCAGCATTTT	many	TRBV3-1	TRBJ1-5	-
CASSPSKGREYYTGELFF	TGTGCCAGTAGTCCCTCGAAGGGGCGGGAGTATTACACCGGGGAGCTGTTTTTT	many	TRBV19	TRBJ2-2	TRBD2
CASSWGLPNTGELFF	TGTGCCAGCAGTTGGGGACTACCTAACACCGGGGAGCTGTTTTTT	-	TRBV27	TRBJ2-2	TRBD2
CAWPRRGQPSYYGYTF	TGTGCCTGGCCACGCCGCGGACAGCCGTCTTACTATGGCTACACCTTC	-	TRBV30	TRBJ1-2	-
CATSRPLGLEGPHYEQYF	TGTGCCACCAGCAGGCCATTGGGGCTTGAGGGTCCCCACTACGAGCAGTACTTC	many	TRBV15	TRBJ2-7	-
CASSFELTGLYF	TGTGCCAGCAGCTTCGAATTGACAGGGTTGTACTTC	few	TRBV12-3/TRBV12-4	TRBJ2-7	TRBD1
CAISPRLAPTGELFF	TGTGCCATCAGCCCCCGCCTAGCGCCTACCGGGGAGCTGTTTTTT	-	TRBV10-3	TRBJ2-2	-
CASSLSGSTASQVNIQYF	TGTGCCAGCAGCCTTAGCGGGAGCACAGCGAGCCAAGTTAACATTCAGTACTTC	many	TRBV7-2	TRBJ2-4	TRBD2
CASSRTGAPWEQYF	TGTGCCAGCAGTAGGACAGGGGCACCGTGGGAGCAGTACTTC	many	TRBV28	TRBJ2-7	TRBD1